Each of the 15 T cell receptor beta chains below was sequenced from the same sample in a study of blood T cell repertoires in COVID-19 (dated by TCRdb to about 2020). The library was produced with the immunoSEQ multiplex PCR assay. Held by TCRdb, this immuneACCESS table contains in-frame sequences only and omits some clones. Under half of the omission traces to an unresolved V gene where checked; the cause of the rest is unknown. In this sample the table shows more than 250,000 clones, approximately 89% of which occur a single time. Jointly, the top ten make up 1.6% of the sample. Sequenced material: peripheral blood. The receptors originated from a woman in her twenties or thirties with COVID-19, enrolled during active disease.

The rearrangement joins TRBV7-9 to TRBJ1-1; TRBD1 aligns across 8 bases. The V segment lost 1 base and the J segment 0 bases; nucleotides outside the gene matches: 4. Germline CDR1 is SEHNR and CDR2 is FQNEAQ (reference sequence). This CDR3 is 16 amino acids long. The CDR3: CASSLGTGSLNTEAFF. DNA for the CDR3: TGTGCCAGCAGCTTAGGGACAGGGAGCTTGAACACTGAAGCTTTCTTT.

V is TRBV7-9 and J is TRBJ2-3, with 7 bases aligning to TRBD1. Germline trimming cut 5 bases from V and 6 bases from J; bases unmatched to any gene: 5. CDR3 size: 13 residues. Germline V lookup: CDR1 SEHNR, CDR2 FQNEAQ (reference sequence). The DNA for the CDR3 is TGTGCCAGCAGCACGGGACAGTTGGATACGCAGTATTTT. Translating it yields CASSTGQLDTQYF.

Only a few counts were recorded for this clone. The chain employs TRBV9 and TRBJ1-1; 9 positions match TRBD1. CDR1 is SGDLS and CDR2 is YYNGEE in the germline V gene. V was clipped by 2 bases and J by 3 bases; unmatched bases: 2. The CDR3 runs 14 residues. The CDR3 nucleotides read TGTGCCAGCAGCGTTAGGGACAGGGACACTGAAGCTTTCTTT. As protein: CASSVRDRDTEAFF.

This chain joins TRBV7-9 and TRBJ1-1, with D perhaps TRBD1 (6 bases). V was pared by 5 bases and J by 3 bases, with 13 bases between. The germline gives CDR1 SEHNR, CDR2 FQNEAQ (reference sequence). CDR3 length: 14 residues. CDR3 sequence reads: CASSVQGGHTEAFF. The CDR3 DNA sequence: TGTGCCAGCAGCGTACAGGGTGGACACACTGAAGCTTTCTTT.

This chain connects TRBV7-9 to TRBJ2-5; the match to TRBD2 covers 7 bases. The CDR3 totals 14 residues. Germline V gene lookup returns CDR1 SEHNR and CDR2 FQNEAQ (reference sequence). V trimming: 5 bases; J trimming: 2 bases; junction bases outside the gene matches: 5. This CDR3 reads CASSLRDYQETQYF. Here the CDR3 DNA reads TGTGCCAGCAGCCTGCGGGACTATCAAGAGACCCAGTACTTC.

This chain links TRBV18 with TRBJ2-7, with D possibly TRBD2 on 6 matching bases. Germline CDR1 reads KGHSH; CDR2 reads LQKENI. The CDR3 length is 12 residues. V lost 2 bases to trimming and J lost 7 bases, with 9 bases between them. As DNA, the CDR3 is TGTGCCAGCTCACCAACGGCGGGGGAGCAGTACGTC. The encoded protein is CASSPTAGEQYV.

The chain links TRBV9 to TRBJ1-3; a weak D match, TRBD1 (5 bases). The V end was cut by 3 bases, the J end by 4 bases, with 8 bases between. The germline V gene encodes CDR1 SGDLS and CDR2 YYNGEE. The CDR3 runs to 13 residues. The CDR3 is CASSANRGNTIYF. CDR3 nucleotides: TGTGCCAGCAGCGCCAACAGGGGAAACACCATATATTTT.

The rearrangement uses TRBV19 and TRBJ1-2, with TRBD1 identical over 10 bases. CDR1 is LNHDA, CDR2 SQIVND, per germline (reference sequence). The CDR3 has 14 residues. J gave up 2 bases and V 3 bases, and 0 bases lay outside the gene matches. The CDR3 sequence is CASSMGQGNYGYTF. The CDR3 nucleotides are TGTGCCAGTAGTATGGGACAGGGGAACTATGGCTACACCTTC. Combining the CDR3 with reference TRBV19 and TRBJ1-2 gives the whole variable domain DGGITQSPKYLFRKEGQNVTLSCEQNLNHDAMYWYRQDPGQGLRLIYYSQIVNDFQKGDIAEGYSVSREKKESFPLTVTSAQKNPTAFYLCASSMGQGNYGYTFGSGTRLTVV.

The chain has TRBV18 and TRBJ2-2; possible D gene TRBD1, 5 bases. V was shortened by 4 bases and J by 5 bases, with 8 bases between the two germline ends. The germline V gene encodes CDR1 KGHSH and CDR2 LQKENI. The CDR3 runs to 13 residues. The CDR3 region has the DNA TGTGCCAGCTCACTTCAGGGTACCGGGGAGCTGTTTTTT. Its translation: CASSLQGTGELFF.

The chain is built from TRBV6-5 and TRBJ1-5, with 9 bases aligning to TRBD1. Germline CDR1 reads MNHEY; CDR2 reads SVGAGI. The CDR3 loop spans 14 amino acids. J lost 6 bases, V lost 6 bases, and 6 bases had no gene match. The CDR3 spells CASRGQGIGQPQHF. CDR3 nucleotides: TGTGCCAGCAGAGGACAGGGGATAGGTCAGCCCCAGCATTTT.

J is TRBJ2-2 and V is TRBV19; 10 bases fit TRBD2. The CDR3 runs 15 residues. V trimming: 6 bases; J trimming: 4 bases; junction bases outside the gene matches: 5. Germline loops: CDR1 LNHDA, CDR2 SQIVND (reference sequence). CDR3 region: CASSRLAGGTGELFF. The CDR3 DNA reads as TGTGCCAGTAGCCGTTTAGCGGGGGGCACCGGGGAGCTGTTTTTT.

The chain recombines TRBV9 with TRBJ2-1, with D possibly TRBD2 on 6 matching bases. CDR3 length equals 15 residues. The V gene lost 5 bases and the J gene lost 0 bases, with 12 bases spanning the gap. The germline V gene encodes CDR1 SGDLS and CDR2 YYNGEE. The CDR3, as DNA: TGTGCCAGCAGTGGCTGGCGGGGCTCCTACAATGAGCAGTTCTTC. Translating gives CASSGWRGSYNEQFF.

This chain joins TRBV4-1 and TRBJ2-7; the D gene is possibly TRBD2 (6 bases). The germline V gene has CDR1 MGHRA and CDR2 YSYEKL. V was cut by 1 base and J by 0 bases, with 10 bases left in between. The CDR3 has 15 amino acids. CDR3 loop: CASSQAGDPSYEQYV. The CDR3 DNA follows: TGCGCCAGCAGCCAAGCGGGGGACCCCTCCTACGAGCAGTACGTC.

This clone was seen once. The chain couples TRBV14 to TRBJ2-1; tentative D call: TRBD2 (6 bases). This CDR3 region has 15 residues. From germline, CDR1 is SGHDN and CDR2 FVKESK. V gave up 3 bases and J gave up 5 bases, with 14 bases separating them. The CDR3 DNA reads TGTGCCAGCAGCCAGACCCGGGACTTTAACAATGAGCAGTTCTTC. Translating gives CASSQTRDFNNEQFF.

In the case of this clone: This same CDR3 is encoded by further DNA sequences in the sample. The chain combines TRBV27 with TRBJ1-2; 7 bases are a match to TRBD1. Germline V gene sequence: CDR1 MNHEY, CDR2 SMNVEV (reference sequence). There are 13 residues in the CDR3. Unmatched junction bases numbered 0, after V lost 3 bases and J lost 2 bases. The CDR3 loop reads CASSLDRNYGYTF. CDR3 bases: TGTGCCAGCAGTTTGGACAGGAACTATGGCTACACCTTC.